This T cell receptor (beta chain) was captured in a study of identifying expanded T cells in peripheral blood. The study, taken as a whole, reports: Technical replicates showed about 1.2 changed clones; two weeks approximately 15; four weeks 19. Variance in clone template counts between approximately two-week samples significantly increased with total template count across all healthy donors.

Comments on this clone: The antigen is undetermined.

The table came from immunoSEQ multiplex PCR; TCRdb's copy has only in-frame clones and leaves some out. There are 60,000 to 65,000 clones in the sample; about 85% occur only once, and 19% lies in the top ten. Healthy donors had no documented immune events, such as infections, while sampled. The sequencing sample was made of blood. The receptor's source is a person aged 18 to 69 in good health.

CDR3 protein: CASSLVAGSYTEAFF. For the CDR3, the DNA is TGCGCCAGCAGCTTGGTGGCAGGGAGCTACACTGAAGCTTTCTTT. This sequence joins TRBV5-1 and TRBJ1-1; a weak D match, TRBD1 (5 bases). Trimming left V 0 bases short and J 3 bases short, with 12 bases between. Germline V gene sequence: CDR1 SGHRS, CDR2 YFSETQ. This CDR3 contains 15 residues.